This TCR beta chain is drawn from a study of technical replicates of blood from a handful of donors. The junction had 6 bases not matched to a gene; V was cut back by 4 bases and J by 4 bases. The CDR3 extends over 15 amino acids. The germline V gene encodes CDR1 MNHNS and CDR2 SASEGT. Sequenced by immunoSEQ multiplex PCR; TCRdb stores in-frame clones only, minus some. Of some 13,000 clones in the sample, 94% are singletons; the top ten hold roughly 7%. The chain has TRBV6-1 and TRBJ1-5, with 8 bases lining up with TRBD1. The sequence was obtained from a human donor in good health. Material: PBMCs. CDR3 sequence reads: CASSARQGTNQPQHF. The CDR3 coding sequence is TGTGCCAGCAGTGCCCGACAGGGGACAAATCAGCCCCAGCATTTT.